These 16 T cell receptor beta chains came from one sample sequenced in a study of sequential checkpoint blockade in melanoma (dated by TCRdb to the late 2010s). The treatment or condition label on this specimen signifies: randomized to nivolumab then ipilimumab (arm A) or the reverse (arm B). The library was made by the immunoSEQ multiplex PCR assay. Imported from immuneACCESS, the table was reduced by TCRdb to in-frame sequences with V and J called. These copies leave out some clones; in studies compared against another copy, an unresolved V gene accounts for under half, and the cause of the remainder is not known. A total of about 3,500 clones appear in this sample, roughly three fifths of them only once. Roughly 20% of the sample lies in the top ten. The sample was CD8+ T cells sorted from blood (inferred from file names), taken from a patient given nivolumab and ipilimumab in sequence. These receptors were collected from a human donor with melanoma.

CDR3 sequence: CASTSTESSYEQYF. The CDR3 DNA follows: TGTGCCAGCACCTCGACGGAGAGCTCCTACGAGCAGTACTTC. V and J are TRBV27 and TRBJ2-7; D not certain. Germline CDR1 is MNHEY and CDR2 is SMNVEV (reference sequence). This CDR3 is 14 amino acids long. Trimming shortened V by 7 bases and J by 0 bases, and 13 bases separated the two germline ends.

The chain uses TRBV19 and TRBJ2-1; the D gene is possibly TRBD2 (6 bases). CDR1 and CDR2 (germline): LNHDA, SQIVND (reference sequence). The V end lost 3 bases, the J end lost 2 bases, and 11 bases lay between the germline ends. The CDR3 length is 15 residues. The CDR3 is CASSMTGAAYNEQFF. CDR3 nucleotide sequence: TGTGCCAGTAGTATGACGGGAGCCGCCTACAATGAGCAGTTCTTC. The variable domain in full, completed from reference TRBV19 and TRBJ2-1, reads DGGITQSPKYLFRKEGQNVTLSCEQNLNHDAMYWYRQDPGQGLRLIYYSQIVNDFQKGDIAEGYSVSREKKESFPLTVTSAQKNPTAFYLCASSMTGAAYNEQFFGPGTRLTVL.

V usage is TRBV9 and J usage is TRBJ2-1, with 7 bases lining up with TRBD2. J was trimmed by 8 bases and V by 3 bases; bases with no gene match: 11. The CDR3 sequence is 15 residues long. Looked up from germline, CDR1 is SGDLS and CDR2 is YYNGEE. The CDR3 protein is CASSAGTTVVDEQFF. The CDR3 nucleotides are TGTGCCAGCAGCGCGGGGACTACCGTCGTCGATGAGCAGTTCTTC.

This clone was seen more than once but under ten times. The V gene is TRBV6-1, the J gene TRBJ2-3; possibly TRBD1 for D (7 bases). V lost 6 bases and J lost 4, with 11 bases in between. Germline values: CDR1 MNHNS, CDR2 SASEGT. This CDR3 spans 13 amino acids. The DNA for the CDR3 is TGTGCCAGCAGCTCAGGGGGGCCAGATACGCAGTATTTT. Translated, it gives CASSSGGPDTQYF.

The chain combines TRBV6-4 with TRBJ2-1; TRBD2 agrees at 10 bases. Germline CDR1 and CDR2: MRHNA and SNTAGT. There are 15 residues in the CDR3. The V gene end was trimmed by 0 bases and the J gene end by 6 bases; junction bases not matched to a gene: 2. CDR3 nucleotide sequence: TGTGCCAGCAGTGACTCGTCTAGCGGGGGCAATGAGCAGTTCTTC. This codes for CASSDSSSGGNEQFF.

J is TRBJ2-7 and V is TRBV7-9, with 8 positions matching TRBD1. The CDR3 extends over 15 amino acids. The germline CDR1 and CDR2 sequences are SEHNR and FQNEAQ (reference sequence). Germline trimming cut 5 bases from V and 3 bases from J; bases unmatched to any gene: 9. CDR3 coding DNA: TGTGCCAGCAGCACGGACCGGACAGGGAGCTACGAGCAGTACTTC. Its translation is CASSTDRTGSYEQYF.

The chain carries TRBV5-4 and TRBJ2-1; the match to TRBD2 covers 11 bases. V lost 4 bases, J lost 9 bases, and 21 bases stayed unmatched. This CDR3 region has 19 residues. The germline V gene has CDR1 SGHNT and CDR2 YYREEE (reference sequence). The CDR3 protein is CASSMLVLAGGPLGFEQFF. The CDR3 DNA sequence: TGTGCCAGCAGCATGCTGGTCCTAGCGGGAGGTCCCTTGGGATTTGAGCAGTTCTTC. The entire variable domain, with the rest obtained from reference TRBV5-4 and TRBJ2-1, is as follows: ETGVTQSPTHLIKTRGQQVTLRCSSQSGHNTVSWYQQALGQGPQFIFQYYREEENGRGNFPPRFSGLQFPNYSSELNVNALELDDSALYLCASSMLVLAGGPLGFEQFFGPGTRLTVL.

CDR3 DNA sequence: TGCGCCAGCAGCCAAGAAAGGTCAGCGGATACGCAGTATTTT. Translating it yields CASSQERSADTQYF. This rearrangement joins TRBV4-1 to TRBJ2-3; D is ambiguous. The CDR3 totals 14 residues. The V and J ends lost 0 bases and 6 bases respectively, with 10 bases between them. Germline V gives CDR1 MGHRA, CDR2 YSYEKL.

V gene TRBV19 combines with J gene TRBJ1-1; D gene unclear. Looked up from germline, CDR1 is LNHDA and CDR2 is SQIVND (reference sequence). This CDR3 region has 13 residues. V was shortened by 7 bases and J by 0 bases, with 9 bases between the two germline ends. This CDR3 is CASKEALNTEAFF. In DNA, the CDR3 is TGTGCCAGTAAGGAGGCGCTGAACACTGAAGCTTTCTTT.

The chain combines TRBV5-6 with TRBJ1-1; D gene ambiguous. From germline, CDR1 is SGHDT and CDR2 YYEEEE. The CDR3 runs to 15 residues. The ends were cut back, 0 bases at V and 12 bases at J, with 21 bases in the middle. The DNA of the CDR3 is TGTGCCAGCAGCTTGGATGCCGCGACAAGTTGGGTGCCTTTCTTT. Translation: CASSLDAATSWVPFF.

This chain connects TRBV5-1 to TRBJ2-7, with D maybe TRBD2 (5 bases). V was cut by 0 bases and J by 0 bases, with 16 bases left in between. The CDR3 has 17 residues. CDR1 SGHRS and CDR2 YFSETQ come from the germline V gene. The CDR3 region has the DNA TGCGCCAGCAGCTTGGTCTATGGGTTTGGGAGCTCCTACGAGCAGTACTTC. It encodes CASSLVYGFGSSYEQYF.

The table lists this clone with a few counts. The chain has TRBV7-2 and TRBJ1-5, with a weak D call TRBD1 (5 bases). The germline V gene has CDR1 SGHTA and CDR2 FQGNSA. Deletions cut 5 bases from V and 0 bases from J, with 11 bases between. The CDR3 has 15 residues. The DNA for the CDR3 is TGTGCCAGCAGCGTGGGGGGATATAGCAATCAGCCCCAGCATTTT. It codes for CASSVGGYSNQPQHF.

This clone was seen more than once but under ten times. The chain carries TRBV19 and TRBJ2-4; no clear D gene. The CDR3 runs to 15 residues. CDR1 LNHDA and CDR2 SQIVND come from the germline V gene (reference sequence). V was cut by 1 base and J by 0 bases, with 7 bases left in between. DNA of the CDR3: TGTGCCAGTAGTATAGGCCCACTAGCCAAAAACATTCAGTACTTC. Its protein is CASSIGPLAKNIQYF.

For the CDR3, the DNA is TGTGCCAGCAGCGATACCTTGGGACTAGCGGGAGAGCTAACCGGGGAGCTGTTTTTT. This codes for CASSDTLGLAGELTGELFF. The genes are TRBV2 and TRBJ2-2, with 14 positions matching TRBD2. V dropped 6 bases and J dropped 5; count of bases not matched to a gene: 14. The CDR3 is made up of 19 amino acids. Germline values: CDR1 SNHLY, CDR2 FYNNEI.

CDR3 amino acids: CASSIGAGLFSYEQYF. The CDR3 DNA follows: TGTGCCAGTAGTATAGGGGCGGGATTATTCTCCTACGAGCAGTACTTC. This chain uses TRBV19 with TRBJ2-7, with D possibly TRBD2 on 6 matching bases. With 1 base removed from V and 0 bases from J, the gap between germline ends came to 13 bases. Germline V lookup: CDR1 LNHDA, CDR2 SQIVND (reference sequence). The CDR3 is 16 amino acids.

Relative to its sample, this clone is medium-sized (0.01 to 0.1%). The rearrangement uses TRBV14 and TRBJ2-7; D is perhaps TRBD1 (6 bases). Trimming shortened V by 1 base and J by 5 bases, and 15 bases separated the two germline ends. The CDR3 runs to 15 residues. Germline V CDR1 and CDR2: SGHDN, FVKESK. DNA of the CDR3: TGTGCCAGCAGCCAAGGGACAGCCCTCGGGGACGAGCAGTACTTC. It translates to CASSQGTALGDEQYF.